This passage covers 7 T cell receptor gamma chains from one sample sequenced in a study of Vδ1+ human thymocytes. General study findings and limits: Thymic TRG and TRD repertoires appeared highly polyclonal, with Gaussian CDR3 length distributions.

The template was reverse-transcribed extracted RNA. The CDR3 regions were amplified by multiplex PCR from V-gene primers to a constant-region primer. TCRdb processed the multiplex PCR reads again with the CATT caller. The table includes 36,000 or so gamma-chain clones, just over 20% detected once. These receptors have no identified antigens. The sample comprised Vdelta1+ gamma-delta thymocytes from the thymus. Subset meaning: FACS-sorted CD3+ TCRalphabeta- TCRVdelta1+ TCRVdelta2- thymocytes. These receptors came from a girl under three years old who had congenital heart surgery.

This clone was counted between two and nine times. The V and J genes are TRGV3 and TRGJ1 or TRGJ2. Trimming at V came to 1 base and at J to 10 bases, leaving 4 bases not matched to a gene. The CDR3 contains 11 residues. The germline V gene has CDR1 VTNTFY and CDR2 YDVSTARD (reference sequence). As DNA, the CDR3 is TGTGCCACCTGGGACAGTGAGAAGAAACTCTTT. Amino acid sequence: CATWDSEKKLF.

This clone occurred a few times. The genes are TRGV4 and TRGJ1 or TRGJ2. The ends lost 5 bases at V and 7 bases at J; junction bases unmatched: 11. Germline lookup yields CDR1 EGSTGY and CDR2 YDSYTSSV. The CDR3 length is 13 residues. The CDR3 DNA reads as TGTGCCACCTGGGGCGGTTCAGAATATAAGAAACTCTTT. Its translation is CATWGGSEYKKLF.

The sample holds a few counts of this clone. The chain employs TRGV4 and TRGJ1 or TRGJ2. V shed 3 bases and J 12 bases; nucleotides not matched to a gene: 8. The germline CDR1 and CDR2 sequences are EGSTGY and YDSYTSSV. The CDR3 length is 11 residues. The chain's CDR3 is CATWDPLGKLF. The CDR3 DNA is TGTGCCACCTGGGATCCCTTGGGGAAACTCTTT.

The V call is TRGV9, the J call TRGJ1 or TRGJ2. Losses at the gene ends were 0 bases for V and 4 bases for J; bases not matched to a gene: 12. The CDR3 is 16 residues long. CDR1 GITISATS and CDR2 ISYDGTV come from the germline V gene (reference sequence). The CDR3: CALWEVQGENYYKKLF. The CDR3 DNA follows: TGTGCCTTGTGGGAGGTGCAAGGAGAGAACTATTATAAGAAACTCTTT.

A remark on this clone: Other DNA sequences in this sample translate to the same CDR3. V is TRGV4 and J is TRGJ1 or TRGJ2. Unmatched junction bases numbered 6, after V lost 0 bases and J lost 1 base. Germline values: CDR1 EGSTGY, CDR2 YDSYTSSV. This CDR3 has 15 residues. CDR3 DNA: TGTGCCACCTGGGATGGGCTATCCAATTATTATAAGAAACTCTTT. Its protein product is CATWDGLSNYYKKLF.

J is TRGJ1 or TRGJ2 and V is TRGV9. CDR3 size: 12 residues. The ends lost 3 bases at V and 6 bases at J; junction bases unmatched: 5. Germline CDR1 and CDR2: GITISATS and ISYDGTV (reference sequence). CDR3 sequence (DNA): TGTGCCTTGTGGGAGTACTGTTATAAGAAACTCTTT. The encoded protein is CALWEYCYKKLF.

This clone was observed a handful of times. The chain links TRGV9 to TRGJ1 or TRGJ2. Trimming cost V 3 bases and J 2 bases; bases outside gene matches: 7. The CDR3 runs 14 residues. In germline, CDR1 is GITISATS, CDR2 ISYDGTV (reference sequence). DNA of the CDR3: TGTGCCTTGTGGGAGTCGCCCCATTATTATAAGAAACTCTTT. Translation: CALWESPHYYKKLF.